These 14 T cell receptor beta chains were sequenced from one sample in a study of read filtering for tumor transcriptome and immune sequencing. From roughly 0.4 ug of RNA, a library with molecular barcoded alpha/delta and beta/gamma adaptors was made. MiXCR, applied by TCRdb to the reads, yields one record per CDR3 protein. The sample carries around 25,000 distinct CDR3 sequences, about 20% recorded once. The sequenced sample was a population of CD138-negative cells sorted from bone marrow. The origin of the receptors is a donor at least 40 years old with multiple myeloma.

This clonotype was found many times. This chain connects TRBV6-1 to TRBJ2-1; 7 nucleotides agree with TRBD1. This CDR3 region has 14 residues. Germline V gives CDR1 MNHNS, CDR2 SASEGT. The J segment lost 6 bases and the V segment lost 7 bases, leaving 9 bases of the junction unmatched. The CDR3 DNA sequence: TGTGCCAGCAAACCGGGACAGACGATCAATGAGCAGTTCTTC. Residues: CASKPGQTINEQFF.

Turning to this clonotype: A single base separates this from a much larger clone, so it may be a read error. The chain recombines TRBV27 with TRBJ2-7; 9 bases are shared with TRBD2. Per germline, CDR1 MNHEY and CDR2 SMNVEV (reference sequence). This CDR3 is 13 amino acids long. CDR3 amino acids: CASNGAGGHEQCF. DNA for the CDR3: TGTGCCAGCAATGGAGCGGGGGGTCACGAGCAGTGCTTC.

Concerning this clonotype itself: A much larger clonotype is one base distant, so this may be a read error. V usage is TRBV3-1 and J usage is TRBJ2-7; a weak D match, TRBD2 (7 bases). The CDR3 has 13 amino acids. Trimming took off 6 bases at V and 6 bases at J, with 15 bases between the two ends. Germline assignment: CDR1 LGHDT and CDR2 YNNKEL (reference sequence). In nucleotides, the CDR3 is TGTGCCAGCAGTCACAGTGGGGGGGCCGAGCAGTACTTC. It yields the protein CASSHSGGAEQYF.

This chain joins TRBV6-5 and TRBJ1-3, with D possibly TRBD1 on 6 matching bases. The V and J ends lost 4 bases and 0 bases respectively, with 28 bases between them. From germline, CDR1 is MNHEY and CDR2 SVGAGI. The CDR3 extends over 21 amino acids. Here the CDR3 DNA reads TGTGCCAGCAGTTCCATAATCCTTACGCTGACAGGCCAAAACTCTGGAAACACCATATATTTT. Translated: CASSSIILTLTGQNSGNTIYF.

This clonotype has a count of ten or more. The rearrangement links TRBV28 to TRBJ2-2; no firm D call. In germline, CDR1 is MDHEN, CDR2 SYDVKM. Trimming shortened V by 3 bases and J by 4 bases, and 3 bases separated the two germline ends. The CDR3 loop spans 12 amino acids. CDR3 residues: CASSFPTGELFF. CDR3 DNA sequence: TGTGCCAGCAGTTTTCCCACCGGGGAGCTGTTTTTT.

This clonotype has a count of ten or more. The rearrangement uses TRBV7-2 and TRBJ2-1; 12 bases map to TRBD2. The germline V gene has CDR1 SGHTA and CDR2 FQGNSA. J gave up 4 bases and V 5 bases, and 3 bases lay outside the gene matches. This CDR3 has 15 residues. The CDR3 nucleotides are TGTGCCAGCAGCCCTAGCGGGGGGGATTACAATGAGCAGTTCTTC. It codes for CASSPSGGDYNEQFF.

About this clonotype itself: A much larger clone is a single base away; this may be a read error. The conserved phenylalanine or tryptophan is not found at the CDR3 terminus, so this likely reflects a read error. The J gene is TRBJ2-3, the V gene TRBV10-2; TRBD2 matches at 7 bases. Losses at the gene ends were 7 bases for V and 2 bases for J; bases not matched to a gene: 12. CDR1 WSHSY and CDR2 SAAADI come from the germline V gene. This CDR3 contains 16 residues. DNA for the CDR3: TGCGCCAGCACCCCCCCGGGGCTAGCGGACACAGATACGCAGTATTGT. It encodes CASTPPGLADTDTQYC.

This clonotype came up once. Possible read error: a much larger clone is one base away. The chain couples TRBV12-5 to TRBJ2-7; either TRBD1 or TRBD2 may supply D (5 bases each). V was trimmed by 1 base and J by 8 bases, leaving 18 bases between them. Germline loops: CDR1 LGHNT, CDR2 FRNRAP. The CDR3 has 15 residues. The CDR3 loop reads CASGLGQPGGLKQYF. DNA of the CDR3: TGTGCTAGTGGTTTGGGACAGCCCGGAGGTCTCAAGCAGTACTTC.

CDR3 nucleotide sequence: TGTGCCAGCAGTGCGTTTGAGACCACTGAAGCTTTCTTT. Translation: CASSAFETTEAFF. This chain joins TRBV2 and TRBJ1-1, with D uncertain. The CDR3 loop spans 13 amino acids. The V gene lost 4 bases and the J gene lost 4 bases, with 10 bases spanning the gap. Per the germline V gene, CDR1 is SNHLY and CDR2 is FYNNEI. The variable domain in full, with the rest retrieved from reference TRBV2 and TRBJ1-1, is EPEVTQTPSHQVTQMGQEVILRCVPISNHLYFYWYRQILGQKVEFLVSFYNNEISEKSEIFDDQFSVERPDGSNFTLKIRSTKLEDSAMYFCASSAFETTEAFFGQGTRLTVV.

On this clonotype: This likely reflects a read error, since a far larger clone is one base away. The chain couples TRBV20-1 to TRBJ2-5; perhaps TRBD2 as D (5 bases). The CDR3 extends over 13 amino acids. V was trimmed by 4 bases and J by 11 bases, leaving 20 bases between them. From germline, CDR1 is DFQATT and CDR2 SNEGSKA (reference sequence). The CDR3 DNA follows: TGCAGTGCTAATGATGGACTGTACAATGAGCAGTACTTC. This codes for CSANDGLYNEQYF.

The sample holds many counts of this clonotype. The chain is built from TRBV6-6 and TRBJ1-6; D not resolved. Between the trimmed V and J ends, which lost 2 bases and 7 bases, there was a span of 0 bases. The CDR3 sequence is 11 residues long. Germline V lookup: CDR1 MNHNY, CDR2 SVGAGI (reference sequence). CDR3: CASSYNSPLHF. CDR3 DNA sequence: TGTGCCAGCAGTTACAATTCACCCCTCCACTTT.

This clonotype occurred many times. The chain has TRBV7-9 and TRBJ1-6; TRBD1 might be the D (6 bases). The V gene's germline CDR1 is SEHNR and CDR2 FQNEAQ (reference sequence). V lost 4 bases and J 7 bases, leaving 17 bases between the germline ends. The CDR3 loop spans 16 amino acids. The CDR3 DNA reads TGTGCCAGCAGCTCAATGGGGGGGCTTGGGAATTCACCCCTCCACTTT. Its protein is CASSSMGGLGNSPLHF. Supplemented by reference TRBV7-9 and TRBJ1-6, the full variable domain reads DTGVSQNPRHKITKRGQNVTFRCDPISEHNRLYWYRQTLGQGPEFLTYFQNEAQLEKSRLLSDRFSAERPKGSFSTLEIQRTEQGDSAMYLCASSSMGGLGNSPLHFGNGTRLTVT.

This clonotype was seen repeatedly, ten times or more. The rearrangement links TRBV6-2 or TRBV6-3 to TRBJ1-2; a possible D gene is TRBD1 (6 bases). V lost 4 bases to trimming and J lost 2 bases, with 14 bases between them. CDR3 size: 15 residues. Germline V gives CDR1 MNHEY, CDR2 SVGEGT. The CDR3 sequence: CASSSYRASNYGYTF. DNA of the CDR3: TGTGCCAGCAGTTCCTACAGGGCGTCAAACTATGGCTACACCTTC.

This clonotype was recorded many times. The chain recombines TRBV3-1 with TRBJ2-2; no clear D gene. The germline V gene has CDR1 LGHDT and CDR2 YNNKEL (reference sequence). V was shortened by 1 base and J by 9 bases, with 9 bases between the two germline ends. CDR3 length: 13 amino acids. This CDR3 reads CASSQVGGRELFF. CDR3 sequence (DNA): TGTGCCAGCAGCCAAGTGGGTGGGCGGGAGCTGTTTTTT.